This T cell receptor beta chain was captured by sequencing in a study of T cells in Graves' hyperthyroidism and ophthalmopathy. Turning to the study itself: Sampling of peripheral blood happened at initial diagnosis, prior to any treatment.

Whole-study findings and limits: For ophthalmopathy, model prediction preceded onset by a median 6.5 months. A model of 13 V-J features distinguished ophthalmopathy from stable hyperthyroidism. Researchers found most expanded thyroid clonotypes above 0.001 in blood as well.

Amplification of TCR beta CDR3 regions was performed using RNA transcripts as template. HTBI primers were employed in a first-round RT-PCR of the TCR CDR3. Via MiXCR, TCRdb re-called the multiplex PCR reads, giving one row per CDR3 protein. Of around 720,000 distinct CDR3 sequences in the sample, approximately 36% were seen once. Germline V gene data show CDR1 as MNHEY and CDR2 as SVGAGI. The CDR3 runs 14 residues. Trimming pared 5 bases from V and 4 bases from J, leaving 14 bases between. Remarks on this clonotype: The antigen is not known.

The origin of this receptor is a woman between 40 and 55 years old with Graves' hyperthyroidism. The chain couples TRBV6-5 to TRBJ1-2; the D is unclear. The sequencing sample was made of blood. CDR3 residues: CASSSPPESYGYTF. The CDR3 DNA reads TGTGCCAGCAGTAGCCCGCCGGAGTCCTATGGCTACACCTTC.